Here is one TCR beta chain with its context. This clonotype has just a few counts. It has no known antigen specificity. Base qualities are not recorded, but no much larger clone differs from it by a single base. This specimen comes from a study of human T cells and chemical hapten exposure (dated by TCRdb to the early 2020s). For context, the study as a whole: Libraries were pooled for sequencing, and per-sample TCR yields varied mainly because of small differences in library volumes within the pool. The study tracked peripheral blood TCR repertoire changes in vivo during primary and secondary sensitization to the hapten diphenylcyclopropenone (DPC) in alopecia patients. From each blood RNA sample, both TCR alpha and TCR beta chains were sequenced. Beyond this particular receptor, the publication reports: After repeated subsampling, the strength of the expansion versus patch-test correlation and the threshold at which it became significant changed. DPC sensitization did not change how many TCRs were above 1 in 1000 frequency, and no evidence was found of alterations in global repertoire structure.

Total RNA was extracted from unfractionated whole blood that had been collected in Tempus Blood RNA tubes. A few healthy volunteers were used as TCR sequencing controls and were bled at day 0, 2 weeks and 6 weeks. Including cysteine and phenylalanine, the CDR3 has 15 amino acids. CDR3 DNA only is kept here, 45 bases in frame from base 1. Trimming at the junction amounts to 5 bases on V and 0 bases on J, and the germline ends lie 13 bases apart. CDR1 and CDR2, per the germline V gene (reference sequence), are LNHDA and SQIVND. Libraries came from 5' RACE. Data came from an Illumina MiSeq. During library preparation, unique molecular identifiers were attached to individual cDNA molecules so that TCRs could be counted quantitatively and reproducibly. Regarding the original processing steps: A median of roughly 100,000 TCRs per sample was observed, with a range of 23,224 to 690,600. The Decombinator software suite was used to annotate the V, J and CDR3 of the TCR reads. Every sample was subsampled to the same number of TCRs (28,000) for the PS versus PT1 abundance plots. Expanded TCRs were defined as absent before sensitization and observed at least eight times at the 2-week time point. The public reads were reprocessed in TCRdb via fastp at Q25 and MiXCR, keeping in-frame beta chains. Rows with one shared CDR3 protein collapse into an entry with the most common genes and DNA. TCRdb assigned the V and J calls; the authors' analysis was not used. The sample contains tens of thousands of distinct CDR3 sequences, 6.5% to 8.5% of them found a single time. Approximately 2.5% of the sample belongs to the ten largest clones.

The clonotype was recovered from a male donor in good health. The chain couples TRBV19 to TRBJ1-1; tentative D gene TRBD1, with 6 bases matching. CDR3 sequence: CASSARTALNTEAFF. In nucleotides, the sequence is TGTGCCAGTAGTGCACGGACAGCTTTGAACACTGAAGCTTTCTTT.